These T cell receptor beta chains were read from a single sample in a study of Graves' ophthalmopathy and Graves' hyperthyroidism. Each CDR3 protein gets one entry after TCRdb re-called the multiplex PCR reads with MiXCR. Here the sample spans roughly 400,000 distinct CDR3 sequences, over 15% being singletons. The specimen was peripheral blood. These receptor sequences come from a woman between 18 and 30 years old with stable Graves' hyperthyroidism. Each CDR3 is given with its conserved first and last residue. A D gene is named only where the DNA matches it firmly. Expanded clones get a size class; other rows say once, few or many, or leave the size out.

v_gene	j_gene	abundance	d_gene	CDR3aa	CDR3nt
TRBV7-9	TRBJ2-7	many	TRBD2	CATPTSGGAWEQYF	TGTGCCACCCCGACTAGCGGGGGGGCGTGGGAGCAGTACTTC
TRBV6-5	TRBJ2-7	NA	NA	CASSSEETYEQYF	TGTGCCAGCAGTTCCGAGGAAACCTACGAGCAGTACTTC
TRBV7-8	TRBJ1-3	many	NA	CASSGPTGNTIYF	TGTGCCAGCAGTGGGCCTACTGGAAACACCATATATTTT
TRBV2	TRBJ1-3	few	NA	CASSDFSDSGNTIYF	TGTGCCAGCAGTGACTTCAGCGACTCTGGAAACACCATATATTTT
TRBV29-1	TRBJ1-2	few	TRBD1	CSAPGQGLYGYTF	TGCAGCGCCCCGGGACAGGGGCTGTATGGCTACACCTTC
TRBV18	TRBJ2-7	many	NA	CASSQGQGGEQYF	TGTGCCAGCAGCCAAGGGCAGGGGGGAGAGCAGTACTTC
TRBV20-1	TRBJ2-7	many	NA	CSASGIGGKRAHHEQYF	TGCAGTGCTAGTGGGATAGGCGGAAAAAGGGCCCACCACGAGCAGTACTTC
TRBV12-3/TRBV12-4	TRBJ1-5	many	TRBD1	CASSKGAVNQPQHF	TGTGCCAGCAGCAAGGGGGCAGTAAATCAGCCCCAGCATTTT
TRBV24-1	TRBJ2-4	many	NA	CATSDSQFPKNIQYF	TGTGCCACCAGTGATTCCCAGTTTCCCAAAAACATTCAGTACTTC
TRBV7-3	TRBJ2-7	many	TRBD1	CASSWGPGGPYEQYF	TGTGCCAGCAGCTGGGGGCCAGGGGGTCCCTACGAGCAGTACTTC
TRBV6-5	TRBJ1-1	many	TRBD1	CASSYTGQGVAFF	TGTGCCAGCAGTTACACAGGACAGGGGGTAGCTTTCTTT
TRBV6-5	TRBJ1-1	NA	NA	CASSYLGTLRGEAFF	TGTGCCAGCAGTTACTTAGGGACTCTTAGAGGTGAAGCTTTCTTT
TRBV2	TRBJ1-2	few	NA	CASVPGPHYGYTF	TGTGCCAGCGTCCCAGGGCCGCACTATGGCTACACCTTC
TRBV19	TRBJ2-5	few	NA	CASSISQGLPKTQYF	TGTGCCAGTAGTATTTCACAGGGTCTTCCGAAGACCCAGTACTTC
TRBV28	TRBJ2-7	many	TRBD1	CASSTGSGQGAGNRYEQYF	TGTGCCAGCAGCACCGGATCGGGACAGGGGGCGGGAAATCGCTACGAGCAGTACTTC
TRBV25-1	TRBJ1-1	many	NA	CASRVTGVDTEAFF	TGTGCCAGCAGGGTGACAGGCGTAGACACTGAAGCTTTCTTT
TRBV5-1	TRBJ2-7	NA	TRBD1	CASSPIGEVQGGEQYF	TGCGCCAGCAGCCCGATCGGGGAGGTACAGGGGGGCGAGCAGTACTTC
TRBV9	TRBJ1-2	many	NA	CASSVAKNTTVANYGYTF	NA
TRBV5-1	TRBJ1-5	many	NA	CASSLGEGPQHF	TGCGCCAGCAGCTTGGGCGAAGGGCCCCAGCATTTT
TRBV2	TRBJ2-7	many	NA	CASSGSIYEQYF	TGTGCCAGCAGCGGGTCGATCTACGAGCAGTACTTC